This entry lists 18 T cell receptor beta chains sequenced from one sample in a study of T cell repertoires in cytomegalovirus infection. Via MiXCR, TCRdb re-called the reads, giving one row per CDR3 protein. The top ten hold more than 45% of the sample, which has some 240,000 distinct CDR3 sequences, approximately 15% seen once. Sequenced material: CD8+ T cells from PBMCs. The receptor set was obtained from a human donor in good health (CMV status not recorded). Some clones in this sample may be carry-over from other donors' samples.

There are a few counts of this clonotype. This chain connects TRBV12-5 to TRBJ1-1, with D perhaps TRBD1 (5 bases). V was pared by 5 bases and J by 5 bases, with 18 bases between. The CDR3 is 15 residues long. CDR1 LGHNT and CDR2 FRNRAP come from the germline V gene. In DNA, the CDR3 is TGTGCTAGTGGTATTTACGGCCGGGGGAAGACTGAAGCTTTCTTT. Translated: CASGIYGRGKTEAFF.

CDR3 in amino acids: CASSSTSRDRGRLEKLFF. CDR3 coding DNA: TGTGCCAGCAGCTCGACGTCCCGGGACAGGGGGAGACTTGAAAAACTGTTTTTT. The chain has TRBV7-6 and TRBJ1-4; TRBD1 aligns across 11 bases. Germline V gene data show CDR1 as SGHVS and CDR2 as FNYEAQ. This CDR3 is 18 amino acids long. After removal of 4 bases from V and 7 bases from J, the junction contained 14 bases not matched to a gene.

The V gene is TRBV20-1, the J gene TRBJ2-1; 11 nucleotides agree with TRBD1. The CDR3 consists of 17 residues. Trimming cost V 8 bases and J 1 base; bases outside gene matches: 13. The germline CDR1 and CDR2 sequences are DFQATT and SNEGSKA (reference sequence). CDR3 DNA: TGCAGTCTCCCCGGGACAGGGGGTACTAGTTCCTACAATGAGCAGTTCTTC. Translating gives CSLPGTGGTSSYNEQFF.

In this sample, this clonotype turned up many times. The chain joins TRBV12-5 to TRBJ2-2; TRBD1 is a possible D gene (6 bases). The CDR3 is 20 amino acids. V lost 6 bases, J lost 4 bases, and 30 bases lay in between. Looked up from germline, CDR1 is LGHNT and CDR2 is FRNRAP. The CDR3 DNA reads as TGTGCTAGTGGCTACCCCCTCGCGGAGGACAGCGAGAGGAGCACCGGGGAGCTGTTTTTT. It translates to CASGYPLAEDSERSTGELFF.

This clonotype was seen a handful of times. V is TRBV25-1 and J is TRBJ2-7; weak D call: TRBD1 (6 bases). In germline, CDR1 is MGHDK, CDR2 SYGVNS. This CDR3 is built from 15 residues. V gave up 5 bases and J gave up 4 bases, with 18 bases separating them. The CDR3, as DNA: TGTGCCAGCAGTTCTGGGGACACCTACCTATACGAGCAGTACTTC. Translated, it gives CASSSGDTYLYEQYF.

This clonotype occurred many times. The chain couples TRBV7-3 to TRBJ2-7, with D perhaps assigned TRBD1 or TRBD2 (7 bases each). This CDR3 region has 15 residues. Germline CDR1 SGHTA, CDR2 FQGTGA. The V gene lost 5 bases and the J gene lost 0 bases, with 14 bases spanning the gap. In nucleotides, the CDR3 is TGTGCCAGCAGCCCAGGGGGGGCTGGCTCCTACGAGCAGTACTTC. Its protein is CASSPGGAGSYEQYF.

In its sample, this clonotype was seen a few times. Sequence at one end of the junction differs from germline and may be a read error. V gene TRBV4-1 combines with J gene TRBJ2-1, with D perhaps being TRBD1 or TRBD2 (5 bases each). Germline V CDR1 and CDR2: MGHRA, YSYEKL. The CDR3 is made up of 15 amino acids. The CDR3 here is CASSEDEGTGRGQFF. Here the CDR3 DNA reads TGCGCCAGCAGCGAAGACGAAGGCACAGGACGGGGGCAGTTCTTC.

This clonotype was seen at least ten times. The chain couples TRBV19 to TRBJ2-7, with D tentatively TRBD1 (6 bases). The CDR3 runs 15 residues. Germline values: CDR1 LNHDA, CDR2 SQIVND (reference sequence). V gave up 7 bases and J gave up 6 bases, with 22 bases separating them. The DNA for the CDR3 is TGTGCCAGTATGATGGGTCCAGGGGCGGCCACCGAGCAGTACTTC. This encodes CASMMGPGAATEQYF.

This clonotype has only a few counts. This chain links TRBV27 with TRBJ1-2; D perhaps matches TRBD1 (6 bases). The ends were cut back, 1 base at V and 1 base at J, with 10 bases in the middle. Germline loops: CDR1 MNHEY, CDR2 SMNVEV (reference sequence). The CDR3 totals 15 residues. The CDR3 sequence: CASSLFSGDNYGYTF. CDR3 in DNA: TGTGCCAGCAGTTTATTTTCAGGGGATAACTATGGCTACACCTTC.

This clonotype was counted at least ten times. The chain uses TRBV4-3 and TRBJ1-2; TRBD1 agrees at 9 bases. With V trimmed by 1 base and J by 8 bases, 8 bases remained unmatched. The CDR3 totals 15 residues. Germline V gene data show CDR1 as LGHNA and CDR2 as YSLEER. CDR3 nucleotides: TGCGCCAGCAGCCAAGCACAACAGGGGGCCGGAGGCTACACCTTC. Translation: CASSQAQQGAGGYTF.

This clonotype showed up just a few times. The chain combines TRBV7-8 with TRBJ1-5, with TRBD1 identical over 8 bases. Germline V gives CDR1 SGHVS, CDR2 FQNEAQ. This CDR3 comprises 18 residues. The ends lost 7 bases at V and 0 bases at J; junction bases unmatched: 14. CDR3 sequence: CASTPDRVDPYSNQPQHF. In nucleotides, the CDR3 is TGTGCCAGCACTCCGGACAGGGTCGATCCGTATAGCAATCAGCCCCAGCATTTT.

J is TRBJ2-2 and V is TRBV2; D not certain. CDR1 is SNHLY, CDR2 FYNNEI, per germline. This CDR3 has 14 residues. V dropped 2 bases and J dropped 1 base, with 5 bases sitting between them. The chain's CDR3 is CASSEYENTGELFF. For the CDR3, the DNA is TGTGCCAGCAGTGAATATGAGAACACCGGGGAGCTGTTTTTT. Full variable domain (rest looked up from reference TRBV2 and TRBJ2-2): EPEVTQTPSHQVTQMGQEVILRCVPISNHLYFYWYRQILGQKVEFLVSFYNNEISEKSEIFDDQFSVERPDGSNFTLKIRSTKLEDSAMYFCASSEYENTGELFFGEGSRLTVL.

The sample holds a few counts of this clonotype. The CDR3: CSVRALTRKTQYF. The CDR3 coding sequence is TGCAGTGTCAGAGCCCTCACTAGAAAAACGCAGTATTTT. This chain uses TRBV20-1 with TRBJ2-3; D is perhaps TRBD2 (5 bases). V was pared by 7 bases and J by 9 bases, with 20 bases between. Germline lookup yields CDR1 DFQATT and CDR2 SNEGSKA (reference sequence). The CDR3 runs to 13 residues.

This clonotype was counted between two and nine times. In DNA, the CDR3 is TGTGCCAGCAGCCTATTCGAACAAGCAACTAATGAAAAACTGTTTTTT. Protein: CASSLFEQATNEKLFF. V usage is TRBV7-9 and J usage is TRBJ1-4; no clear D gene. Trimming took off 5 bases at V and 0 bases at J, with 13 bases between the two ends. Germline lookup yields CDR1 SEHNR and CDR2 FQNEAQ (reference sequence). The CDR3 has 16 amino acids.

This clonotype was counted at least ten times. V is TRBV7-2 and J is TRBJ2-5; 12 bases line up with TRBD2. V lost 4 bases to trimming and J lost 4 bases; unmatched junction nucleotides: 10. The CDR3 runs to 17 residues. Germline V gives CDR1 SGHTA, CDR2 FQGNSA. CDR3 region: CASSSMLLAGGGETQYF. For the CDR3, the DNA is TGTGCCAGCAGCTCAATGCTACTAGCGGGGGGTGGAGAGACCCAGTACTTC. Using reference TRBV7-2 and TRBJ2-5 for the parts outside the CDR3, the full variable domain is GAGVSQSPSNKVTEKGKDVELRCDPISGHTALYWYRQSLGQGLEFLIYFQGNSAPDKSGLPSDRFSAERTGGSVSTLTIQRTQQEDSAVYLCASSSMLLAGGGETQYFGPGTRLLVL.

The V gene is TRBV29-1, the J gene TRBJ1-2; no clear D gene. V lost 4 bases, J lost 6 bases, and 9 bases lay in between. The CDR3 totals 11 residues. Germline values: CDR1 SQVTM, CDR2 ANQGSEA. CDR3 sequence reads: CSVGAAHGYTF. CDR3 sequence (DNA): TGCAGCGTTGGGGCAGCCCATGGCTACACCTTC.

The chain combines TRBV5-1 with TRBJ2-7, with 9 bases identical to TRBD1. Germline V gene lookup returns CDR1 SGHRS and CDR2 YFSETQ. J lost 3 bases, V lost 4 bases, and 14 bases had no gene match. This CDR3 is built from 17 residues. The CDR3 DNA sequence: TGCGCCAGCAGCCGGACAGGGGACCTATCGGGGGTCTACGAGCAGTACTTC. This sequence encodes CASSRTGDLSGVYEQYF.

This clonotype was picked up many times. This chain joins TRBV7-3 and TRBJ2-1; TRBD1 matches 11 bases. This CDR3 region has 16 residues. Germline V gives CDR1 SGHTA, CDR2 FQGTGA. The J segment lost 7 bases and the V segment lost 5 bases, leaving 10 bases of the junction unmatched. DNA of the CDR3: TGTGCCAGCAGCCTCACAGGGGACAGGGGGACAAATGAGCAGTTCTTC. Translating it yields CASSLTGDRGTNEQFF.